These 29 T cell receptor beta chains share one sample of origin, sequenced in a study of Ad26.COV2.S vaccination and SARS-CoV-2 variants. Noted treatment: 19 received Ad26.COV2.S at low or high dose, single or two shots; 5 received placebo; per-sample allocation not given. It was on day 63 after the first vaccine or placebo injection that samples were taken. The table came from immunoSEQ multiplex PCR; TCRdb's copy has only in-frame clones and leaves some out. The repertoire holds roughly 390,000 clones, with approximately 91% as singletons. Here the sequenced sample was peripheral blood, taken in a trial of Ad26.COV2.S vaccine versus placebo. These TCRs come from a person aged 18-65 years who received the Ad26.COV2.S COVID-19 vaccine or a placebo.

This chain uses TRBV30 with TRBJ2-7; 7 bases are shared with TRBD2. The CDR3 consists of 14 residues. V lost 8 bases and J lost 5; bases outside the gene matches: 15. From germline, CDR1 is GTSNPN and CDR2 SVGIG (reference sequence). CDR3 loop: CAAFAGRGYHEQYF. For the CDR3, the DNA is TGTGCCGCGTTTGCTGGGAGGGGTTACCACGAGCAGTACTTC.

J is TRBJ2-7 and V is TRBV6-1; a weak D match, TRBD1 (6 bases). This CDR3 spans 14 amino acids. Germline-derived CDR1 and CDR2 are MNHNS and SASEGT. Trimming removed 2 bases from V and 6 bases from J, with 14 bases in between. CDR3 residues: CASSELLIQGEQYF. The DNA for the CDR3 is TGTGCCAGCAGTGAACTCTTGATACAGGGCGAGCAGTACTTC.

This clone came up once. This rearrangement joins TRBV6-5 to TRBJ1-2, with TRBD1 matching over 9 bases. The CDR3 contains 16 residues. CDR1 and CDR2 (germline): MNHEY, SVGAGI. J was trimmed by 2 bases and V by 0 bases; bases with no gene match: 4. CDR3 sequence reads: CASSYSAGQGNYGYTF. CDR3 DNA: TGTGCCAGCAGTTACTCGGCGGGACAGGGAAACTATGGCTACACCTTC.

V is TRBV21-1 and J is TRBJ2-1; the table's D call of TRBD1 was not tested on the DNA. TRBV21-1 is a recognized pseudogene. This CDR3 has 16 amino acids. Here the CDR3 reads CASSPYPPDRVNEQFF. In DNA, the CDR3 is TGTGCCAGCAGTCCCTACCCCCCGGACAGGGTTAATGAGCAGTTCTTC.

This chain joins TRBV5-1 and TRBJ2-5; D unresolved. With 0 bases removed from V and 6 bases from J, the gap between germline ends came to 15 bases. Per germline, CDR1 SGHRS and CDR2 YFSETQ. The CDR3 runs 15 residues. In DNA, the CDR3 is TGCGCCAGCAGCTTGGACGGGTCCTCTGGGAAGACCCAGTACTTC. Its protein is CASSLDGSSGKTQYF.

This chain links TRBV7-9 with TRBJ2-5, with 10 bases identical to TRBD2. The J segment lost 2 bases and the V segment lost 1 base, leaving 4 bases of the junction unmatched. Looked up from germline, CDR1 is SEHNR and CDR2 is FQNEAQ (reference sequence). The CDR3 loop spans 16 amino acids. CDR3 in DNA: TGTGCCAGCAGCTTAGTGGTAGCGGGGGGTCAAGAGACCCAGTACTTC. It yields the protein CASSLVVAGGQETQYF.

For the CDR3, the DNA is TGTGCCAGCAGTGAAAACCCCGCTAGATACGATGAGCAGTTCTTC. Its protein product is CASSENPARYDEQFF. The rearrangement joins TRBV2 to TRBJ2-1, with D uncertain. Germline CDR1 is SNHLY and CDR2 is FYNNEI. The CDR3 sequence is 15 residues long. The V gene lost 2 bases and the J gene lost 8 bases, with 16 bases spanning the gap.

This chain uses TRBV5-6 with TRBJ2-7; 8 bases line up with TRBD2. CDR1 and CDR2 from the germline V gene are SGHDT and YYEEEE. The V gene end was trimmed by 0 bases and the J gene end by 0 bases; junction bases not matched to a gene: 14. This CDR3 has 19 residues. The CDR3 sequence: CASSLAIQRGGLPSYEQYF. The CDR3, as DNA: TGTGCCAGCAGCTTGGCGATACAACGGGGGGGGCTCCCCTCCTACGAGCAGTACTTC.

The chain uses TRBV4-1 and TRBJ2-2; no clear D. The V gene's germline CDR1 is MGHRA and CDR2 YSYEKL. The CDR3 is 15 residues long. V was trimmed by 0 bases and J by 1 base, leaving 6 bases between them. In nucleotides, the CDR3 is TGCGCCAGCAGCCAAGATTTAAGGAACACCGGGGAGCTGTTTTTT. Its protein is CASSQDLRNTGELFF.

The rearrangement links TRBV6-5 to TRBJ2-5; 10 bases agree with TRBD2. The germline V gene encodes CDR1 MNHEY and CDR2 SVGAGI. The CDR3 consists of 14 residues. V lost 0 bases, J lost 5 bases, and 0 bases stayed unmatched. The CDR3 bases are TGTGCCAGCAGTTACTCGACTAGCGGGGAGACCCAGTACTTC. Translation: CASSYSTSGETQYF.

This chain connects TRBV18 to TRBJ1-5; the D gene is possibly TRBD1 (5 bases). Germline V gene sequence: CDR1 KGHSH, CDR2 LQKENI. The CDR3 totals 15 residues. Trimming shortened V by 4 bases and J by 0 bases, and 10 bases separated the two germline ends. CDR3 sequence: CASSRGTASNQPQHF. The CDR3 coding sequence is TGTGCCAGCTCACGTGGGACGGCTAGCAATCAGCCCCAGCATTTT.

V gene TRBV5-1 combines with J gene TRBJ2-7, with a weak D call TRBD1 (5 bases). The germline CDR1 and CDR2 sequences are SGHRS and YFSETQ. The CDR3 is 15 amino acids. The V end lost 0 bases, the J end lost 2 bases, and 12 bases lay between the germline ends. CDR3 loop: CASSLESDSTYEQYF. In DNA form, the CDR3 reads TGCGCCAGCAGCTTGGAATCCGACAGTACCTACGAGCAGTACTTC.

The chain couples TRBV10-3 to TRBJ2-1; D is unresolved. The CDR3 has 12 amino acids. V was clipped by 10 bases and J by 4 bases, with 11 bases between them. Germline CDR1 and CDR2: ENHRY and SYGVKD. The CDR3 reads CATSRRYNEQFF. Here the CDR3 DNA reads TGTGCCACCTCGCGAAGGTACAATGAGCAGTTCTTC.

This clone was recorded only once. The V and J genes are TRBV6-1 and TRBJ1-1; D gene uncertain. The CDR3 contains 15 residues. CDR1 is MNHNS and CDR2 is SASEGT in the germline V gene. Trimming shortened V by 0 bases and J by 3 bases, and 11 bases separated the two germline ends. The CDR3 reads CASSEAAGRYTEAFF. CDR3 in DNA: TGTGCCAGCAGTGAAGCGGCGGGCCGTTACACTGAAGCTTTCTTT.

This chain links TRBV2 with TRBJ2-2; 7 bases align to TRBD1. Trimming at V came to 7 bases and at J to 1 base, leaving 3 bases not matched to a gene. This CDR3 comprises 14 residues. CDR1 is SNHLY, CDR2 FYNNEI, per germline. CDR3 in DNA: TGTGCCAGCAACAGGGACAGGAACACCGGGGAGCTGTTTTTT. It translates to CASNRDRNTGELFF.

The J gene is TRBJ2-1, the V gene TRBV5-1; TRBD2 agrees at 9 bases. In germline, CDR1 is SGHRS, CDR2 YFSETQ. V shed 6 bases and J 9 bases; nucleotides not matched to a gene: 10. CDR3 length equals 14 residues. This CDR3 is CASTPAGGLGEQFF. The CDR3, as DNA: TGCGCCAGCACTCCCGCGGGGGGGCTCGGTGAGCAGTTCTTC.

The chain joins TRBV6-5 to TRBJ2-5; D ambiguous. Germline V gives CDR1 MNHEY, CDR2 SVGAGI. The CDR3 runs 13 residues. V lost 2 bases to trimming and J lost 0 bases, with 4 bases between them. The CDR3 region has the DNA TGTGCCAGCAGTTACACGTACCAAGAGACCCAGTACTTC. It encodes CASSYTYQETQYF.

V usage is TRBV4-1 and J usage is TRBJ1-1; D not resolved. Germline-derived CDR1 and CDR2 are MGHRA and YSYEKL. The CDR3 length is 13 residues. Between the trimmed V and J ends, which lost 5 bases and 0 bases, there was a span of 7 bases. DNA for the CDR3: TGCGCCAGCAGCTGGGCTATGAACACTGAAGCTTTCTTT. Translation gives CASSWAMNTEAFF.

The chain has TRBV7-9 and TRBJ1-2; D unclear. V lost 4 bases and J lost 4, with 10 bases in between. CDR3 length: 13 residues. CDR1 is SEHNR, CDR2 FQNEAQ, per germline (reference sequence). This CDR3 is CASSSGYIYGYTF. The CDR3 nucleotides read TGTGCCAGCAGCTCGGGATATATCTATGGCTACACCTTC.

The V gene is TRBV3-1 (or the pseudogene TRBV3-2), the J gene TRBJ2-5; 8 bases map to TRBD2. Per germline, CDR1 LGHDT and CDR2 YNNKEL (reference sequence). Germline trimming cut 1 base from V and 2 bases from J; bases unmatched to any gene: 9. The CDR3 consists of 17 residues. In nucleotides, the CDR3 is TGTGCCAGCAGCCAAGGGGGGGTAGCGGGGTTGCAAGAGACCCAGTACTTC. It specifies CASSQGGVAGLQETQYF.

The genes are TRBV7-8 and TRBJ1-1, with unresolved D. CDR1 is SGHVS, CDR2 FQNEAQ, per germline. CDR3 length: 15 residues. V lost 5 bases and J lost 0, with 13 bases in between. CDR3 region: CASSRDFGMNTEAFF. The CDR3 DNA reads TGTGCCAGCAGCCGAGACTTTGGGATGAACACTGAAGCTTTCTTT.

The rearrangement joins TRBV15 to TRBJ2-7; 8 bases are shared with TRBD1. Trimming cost V 3 bases and J 6 bases; bases outside gene matches: 4. CDR3 length equals 13 residues. Germline V gene sequence: CDR1 LNHNV, CDR2 YYDKDF (reference sequence). CDR3 region: CATSSGQGTEQYF. CDR3 DNA: TGTGCCACCAGCAGCGGACAGGGAACCGAGCAGTACTTC.

This rearrangement joins TRBV12-5 to TRBJ1-4; 10 nucleotides align to TRBD1. Germline CDR1 reads LGHNT; CDR2 reads FRNRAP. This CDR3 spans 16 amino acids. J gave up 6 bases and V 10 bases, and 14 bases lay outside the gene matches. CDR3 sequence reads: CATARGQGTRDEKLFF. Written as DNA, the CDR3 is TGTGCTACGGCCCGGGGACAGGGGACGAGAGATGAAAAACTGTTTTTT.

This chain connects TRBV11-2 to TRBJ2-2; a possible D gene is TRBD1 (5 bases). V shed 1 base and J shed 4 bases, with 13 bases lying between them. Germline values: CDR1 SGHAT, CDR2 FQNNGV. The CDR3 has 16 residues. CDR3 DNA sequence: TGTGCCAGCAGCTTAGGGGCAAAGGGGCGCACCGGGGAGCTGTTTTTT. Protein product: CASSLGAKGRTGELFF.

The chain combines TRBV7-9 with TRBJ2-1; unclear D gene. Germline CDR1 and CDR2: SEHNR and FQNEAQ (reference sequence). The CDR3 spans 12 residues. V was trimmed by 3 bases and J by 7 bases, leaving 7 bases between them. CDR3 sequence: CASSFTENEQFF. In DNA, the CDR3 is TGTGCCAGCAGCTTCACAGAGAATGAGCAGTTCTTC.

This sequence joins TRBV4-1 and TRBJ2-2; 8 bases fit TRBD2. The germline gives CDR1 MGHRA, CDR2 YSYEKL. V shed 4 bases, J shed 4 bases, and the junction held 8 bases outside the gene matches. CDR3 size: 16 residues. The CDR3 sequence is CASSPRGGGFTGELFF. The CDR3 coding sequence is TGCGCCAGCAGCCCGCGGGGCGGGGGGTTCACCGGGGAGCTGTTTTTT.

The chain carries TRBV2 and TRBJ2-2; 10 bases map to TRBD2. J gave up 4 bases and V 6 bases, and 8 bases lay outside the gene matches. Germline V gene lookup returns CDR1 SNHLY and CDR2 FYNNEI. CDR3 length: 16 amino acids. The CDR3 spells CASSPLAGHSTGELFF. The CDR3, as DNA: TGTGCCAGCAGCCCACTAGCGGGGCACAGCACCGGGGAGCTGTTTTTT.

This chain links TRBV30 with TRBJ2-2; D remains ambiguous. Germline lookup yields CDR1 GTSNPN and CDR2 SVGIG (reference sequence). The V and J ends lost 8 bases and 1 base respectively, with 8 bases between them. CDR3 size: 12 residues. The CDR3 spells CALRWNTGELFF. As DNA, the CDR3 is TGTGCCCTCCGGTGGAACACCGGGGAGCTGTTTTTT.

The rearrangement links TRBV14 to TRBJ2-1, with D perhaps matching TRBD1 or TRBD2 (5 bases each). Germline V gives CDR1 SGHDN, CDR2 FVKESK. V lost 1 base, J lost 6 bases, and 19 bases lay in between. This CDR3 contains 17 residues. The CDR3 spells CASSQGYGTEQVNEQFF. The CDR3 DNA follows: TGTGCCAGCAGCCAAGGCTACGGGACCGAACAGGTCAATGAGCAGTTCTTC.